This TCR beta chain was identified during a study of T cells after yellow fever vaccination. Whole-study context: Fractions of low cell number were prepared using SMART-Seq v4 Ultra Low Input.

Findings and limits, study-wide: The bulk population could contribute abundant contaminating clonotypes to FACS-sorted repertoires. A large majority of primary-vaccination clones showed up again after the booster (96% CD4, around 85% CD8). Only a small proportion of the clonotypes turned up in both the CD4 and the CD8 compartments, likely arising from convergent recombination.

MiXCR, run by TCRdb on the 5' RACE reads, gives a single entry per CDR3 protein. Seen here are hundreds of thousands of distinct CDR3 sequences, roughly an eighth observed once, and the top ten hold 14% to 15%. V lost 1 base to trimming and J lost 0 bases; unmatched junction nucleotides: 9. The germline V gene has CDR1 DFQATT and CDR2 SNEGSKA (reference sequence). This CDR3 comprises 17 residues. Points on this clonotype: What it recognizes is unknown.

V usage is TRBV20-1 and J usage is TRBJ2-1, with 7 bases fitting TRBD2. This specimen was PBMCs, taken on the day of the yellow fever booster vaccination. This receptor was taken from a man under 40 who received the YFV17D yellow fever vaccine. DNA for the CDR3: TGCAGTGCTAGAGGATGGGGAGGGACGAGCTCCTACAATGAGCAGTTCTTC. Protein sequence: CSARGWGGTSSYNEQFF.